These 9 T cell receptor beta chains came from one sample sequenced in a study of Ad26.COV2.S vaccination and SARS-CoV-2 variants. The table came from immunoSEQ multiplex PCR; TCRdb's copy has only in-frame clones and leaves some out. The sample carries 400,000 to 450,000 clones, about nine tenths recorded once. The treatment here: approximately 18 received Ad26.COV2.S at low or high dose, single or two shots; several received placebo; per-sample allocation not given. Collection of the samples took place on day 63 after the first injection of vaccine or placebo. This sample comprised peripheral blood, obtained in a trial of Ad26.COV2.S vaccine versus placebo. These receptors were obtained from a person aged 18-60 years who received the Ad26.COV2.S COVID-19 vaccine or a placebo.

V usage is TRBV6-1 and J usage is TRBJ2-7, with D possibly TRBD1 on 5 matching bases. CDR3 length equals 15 residues. Trimming left V 3 bases short and J 1 base short, with 13 bases between. The V gene's germline CDR1 is MNHNS and CDR2 SASEGT. The CDR3 spells CASSDVGRVSYEQYF. CDR3 in DNA: TGTGCCAGCAGTGATGTTGGCAGGGTGTCCTACGAGCAGTACTTC.

The rearrangement links TRBV28 to TRBJ1-2, with 8 positions matching TRBD1. Trimming removed 4 bases from V and 5 bases from J; junction bases left unmatched: 12. Per the germline V gene, CDR1 is MDHEN and CDR2 is SYDVKM. The length of the CDR3 is 16 residues. CDR3 sequence: CASSSTGGQPLYGYTF. CDR3 nucleotide sequence: TGTGCCAGCAGTTCCACAGGGGGACAGCCGCTTTATGGCTACACCTTC.

This chain links TRBV7-9 with TRBJ1-1, with TRBD1 matching over 8 bases. CDR3 size: 12 residues. The trim removed 5 bases at V and 7 bases at J, leaving 3 bases unmatched. CDR1 is SEHNR and CDR2 is FQNEAQ in the germline V gene (reference sequence). CDR3 loop: CASSHGQGEAFF. The CDR3 coding sequence is TGTGCCAGCAGCCACGGACAGGGTGAAGCTTTCTTT.

The rearrangement uses TRBV4-1 and TRBJ1-1, with D perhaps TRBD1 (6 bases). In germline, CDR1 is MGHRA, CDR2 YSYEKL. This CDR3 contains 15 residues. V lost 1 base and J 6 bases, leaving 15 bases between the germline ends. The CDR3 DNA follows: TGCGCCAGCAGCCAAGGAGGAGGGGGGAGCTCTGAAGCTTTCTTT. Amino acid sequence: CASSQGGGGSSEAFF.

V usage is TRBV11-3 and J usage is TRBJ2-3, with TRBD1 as a possible D gene (5 bases). The V gene's germline CDR1 is SGHNT and CDR2 YENEEA. The CDR3 extends over 16 amino acids. V was pared by 1 base and J by 0 bases, with 11 bases between. The CDR3 sequence is CASSLVPRASTDTQYF. As DNA, the CDR3 is TGTGCCAGCAGCTTAGTGCCCAGGGCCAGCACAGATACGCAGTATTTT.

V and J are TRBV6-2 or TRBV6-3 and TRBJ2-7, with 7 bases fitting TRBD2. The CDR3 loop spans 15 amino acids. The junction had 4 bases not matched to a gene; V was cut back by 2 bases and J by 0 bases. In germline, CDR1 is MNHEY, CDR2 SVGEGT. CDR3 sequence reads: CASSYGRGSSYEQYF. CDR3 DNA sequence: TGTGCCAGCAGTTACGGGCGGGGGAGCTCCTACGAGCAGTACTTC.

The rearrangement joins TRBV12-3 or TRBV12-4 to TRBJ2-5; D is unresolved. The CDR3 contains 12 residues. V was cut by 6 bases and J by 5 bases, with 10 bases left in between. CDR3 loop: CASSAARETQYF. In DNA form, the CDR3 reads TGTGCCAGCAGCGCAGCGAGGGAGACCCAGTACTTC.

The J gene is TRBJ1-1, the V gene TRBV28; 7 bases agree with TRBD1. The CDR3 loop spans 13 amino acids. Per germline, CDR1 MDHEN and CDR2 SYDVKM. Losses at the gene ends were 6 bases for V and 10 bases for J; bases not matched to a gene: 11. The CDR3 DNA sequence: TGTGCCAGCAGAGGACAGGATATCGTTGGAGCTTTCTTT. Translated, it gives CASRGQDIVGAFF.

This chain uses TRBV28 with TRBJ1-2; D is unclear. Between the trimmed V and J ends, which lost 2 bases and 4 bases, there was a span of 5 bases. The CDR3 runs 12 residues. The germline V gene has CDR1 MDHEN and CDR2 SYDVKM. CDR3 residues: CASSLPVYGYTF. CDR3 nucleotide sequence: TGTGCCAGCAGTTTACCAGTCTATGGCTACACCTTC.